The rows below give T cell receptor beta chains drawn from one sample of a study of read filtering for tumor transcriptome and immune sequencing. MiXCR, applied by TCRdb to the reads, yields one record per CDR3 protein. This table holds roughly 18,000 distinct CDR3 sequences, roughly a fifth found once. The specimen was a population of CD138-negative cells sorted from bone marrow. The receptors were sampled from a donor at least 40 years old with multiple myeloma. Each CDR3 is given with its conserved first and last residue. The D gene is left open where the match is weak. The size field is filled for only some rows; it gives once, few, many or a size class.

D	V	size	J	DNA	CDR3
NA	TRBV20-1	NA	TRBJ1-5	TGCAGTGCTAGAGGTGGAGTGACGGGTGAAAATGGGCCCCAGCATTTT	CSARGGVTGENGPQHF
NA	TRBV11-2	NA	TRBJ2-3	TGTGCCAGCAGCTTTCTTGGGACGGAGAAAGACCTAAGCACAGATACGCAGTATTTT	CASSFLGTEKDLSTDTQYF
TRBD2	TRBV7-2	few	TRBJ2-5	TGTGCCAGCAGCAACGGACTAGCGGGAGTAGAGACCCAGTACTTC	CASSNGLAGVETQYF
NA	TRBV27	many	TRBJ1-1	TGTGCCAGCAGCTACACCATGAACACTGAAGCTTTCTTT	CASSYTMNTEAFF
NA	TRBV6-2/TRBV6-3	few	TRBJ2-7	TGTGCCAGCACTCAACCAACAAGAACGGCCTACGAGCAGTACTTC	CASTQPTRTAYEQYF
NA	TRBV7-9	many	TRBJ2-3	TGTGCCAGCCGACTGTCTGCCGTTGAAGATACGCAGTATTTT	CASRLSAVEDTQYF
TRBD1	TRBV29-1	few	TRBJ2-7	TGCAGCGTTGAAGTGAGTGGGACAGAAGTTTACGAGCAGTACTTC	CSVEVSGTEVYEQYF
NA	TRBV7-2	once	TRBJ1-4	TGTGCCAGCAGCTTAGCGCCCGGTAATGAAAAACTGTTTTTT	CASSLAPGNEKLFF
NA	TRBV28	many	TRBJ1-6	TGTGCCAGCAGATCCCGAGGAGGGAATTCACCCCTCCACTTT	CASRSRGGNSPLHF
NA	TRBV20-1	NA	TRBJ2-7	TGCAGTGCAGGCGCTAGTTCCCACGAGCAGTACTTC	CSAGASSHEQYF
TRBD2	TRBV28	few	TRBJ2-7	TGTGCCAGCACCCCCGGGAGGCTCTACGAGCAGTACTTC	CASTPGRLYEQYF
TRBD2	TRBV6-2/TRBV6-3	NA	TRBJ2-7	TGTGCCAGCAGTTTGGCGGGAGAGATCTACGAGCAGTACTTC	CASSLAGEIYEQYF
NA	TRBV21-1	NA	TRBJ2-2	TGTGCCAGCAGCAATGGAACGGGATGTCTTGGGGGTGCCGGGGAGCTGTTTTTT	CASSNGTGCLGGAGELFF
NA	TRBV28	few	TRBJ2-7	TGTGCCAGCAGTTCAAACAGGGGCGGGAGCCCCTACGAGCAGTACTTC	CASSSNRGGSPYEQYF
NA	TRBV20-1	NA	TRBJ2-7	TGCAGTGCTAGCTACGAGCAGTACTTC	CSASYEQYF
NA	TRBV25-1	many	TRBJ2-3	TGTGCCAGCGGCACGCGGAGCCTCACAGATACGCAGTATTTT	CASGTRSLTDTQYF
NA	TRBV9	few	TRBJ1-5	TGTGCCAGCAGCGTAGATCCGGGTCGGGGTCAGCCCCAGCATTTT	CASSVDPGRGQPQHF
NA	TRBV20-1	NA	TRBJ1-1	TGCAGTGCTAGGGATGGCAGGAGGATTTCGGTTGGCACTGAAGCTTTCTTT	CSARDGRRISVGTEAFF
NA	TRBV6-2/TRBV6-3	NA	TRBJ2-7	TGTGCCAGCAGTTACACACCCGGGGCAGTCTCCTACGAGCAGTACTTC	CASSYTPGAVSYEQYF
TRBD1	TRBV2	NA	TRBJ2-7	TGTGCCAGCAGAGGACAGGCGATTACCTACGAGCAGTACTTC	CASRGQAITYEQYF
NA	TRBV7-8	few	TRBJ2-2	TGTGCCAGCAGCGACTTTAACACCGGGGAGCTGTTTTTT	CASSDFNTGELFF
NA	TRBV11-2	NA	TRBJ2-2	TGTGCCAGCAGCTTCGACCGGTACATGAACACCGGGGAGCTGTTTTTT	CASSFDRYMNTGELFF
TRBD1	TRBV4-1	many	TRBJ2-1	TGCGCCAGCAGCCAAGAGGCACAGGGGAATGAGCAGTTCTTC	CASSQEAQGNEQFF
NA	TRBV10-2	NA	TRBJ1-2	TGCGCCAGCAGGGGGTCAAACTATGGCTACATCTTC	CASRGSNYGYIF
NA	TRBV7-8	many	TRBJ2-7	TGTGCCAGCAGCCATAGACGGGTTTCCACCTACGAGCAGTACTTC	CASSHRRVSTYEQYF
TRBD1	TRBV30	few	TRBJ2-2	TGTGCCTGGAGTTACGGACAGGGGTTCCCCGGGGAGCTGTTTTTT	CAWSYGQGFPGELFF
NA	TRBV20-1	NA	TRBJ1-1	TGCAGTGCTAGACGGACTGAAGCTTTCTTT	CSARRTEAFF
TRBD1	TRBV29-1	many	TRBJ2-2	TGCAGCGTTAGACAGGGCGCCGGGGAGCTGTTTTTT	CSVRQGAGELFF